The sequence of this T cell receptor beta chain was determined in a study of T cell responses to AZD1222 COVID-19 vaccine. General study findings and limits: CD4 TCRs linked to vaccination spanned spike, dominating at 160-218 and 743-854. Spike-specific TCR repertoires showed rising breadth and depth after two AZD1222 doses.

TCRdb keeps only in-frame clones here, not all; method: immunoSEQ multiplex PCR. The table has under 35,000 clones, 88% seen once. Concerning this clone itself: Its antigen is as yet unknown.

V gave up 2 bases and J gave up 7 bases, with 27 bases separating them. This CDR3 is built from 18 residues. Per germline, CDR1 SGHNT and CDR2 YYREEE (reference sequence). This sequence was found in an adult who received the AZD1222 COVID-19 vaccine. Sequencing was performed on peripheral blood, taken 28 days after the second AZD1222 dose. J is TRBJ2-5 and V is TRBV5-4; weak D call: TRBD2 (6 bases). CDR3 in DNA: TGTGCCAGCAGCTTCTACGGTAGCGGAGACGTCCCGAGAGTGACCCAGTACTTC. Protein sequence: CASSFYGSGDVPRVTQYF.